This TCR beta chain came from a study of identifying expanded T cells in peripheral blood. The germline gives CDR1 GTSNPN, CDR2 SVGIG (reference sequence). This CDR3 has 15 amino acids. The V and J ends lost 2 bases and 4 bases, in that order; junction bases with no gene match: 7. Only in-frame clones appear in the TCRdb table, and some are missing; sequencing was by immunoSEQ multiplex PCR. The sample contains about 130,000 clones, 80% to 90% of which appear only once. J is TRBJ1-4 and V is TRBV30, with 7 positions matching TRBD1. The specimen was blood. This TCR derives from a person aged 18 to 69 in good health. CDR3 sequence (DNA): TGTGCCTGGAGTCTTGGAGGACAGGTTAATGAAAAACTGTTTTTT. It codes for CAWSLGGQVNEKLFF.